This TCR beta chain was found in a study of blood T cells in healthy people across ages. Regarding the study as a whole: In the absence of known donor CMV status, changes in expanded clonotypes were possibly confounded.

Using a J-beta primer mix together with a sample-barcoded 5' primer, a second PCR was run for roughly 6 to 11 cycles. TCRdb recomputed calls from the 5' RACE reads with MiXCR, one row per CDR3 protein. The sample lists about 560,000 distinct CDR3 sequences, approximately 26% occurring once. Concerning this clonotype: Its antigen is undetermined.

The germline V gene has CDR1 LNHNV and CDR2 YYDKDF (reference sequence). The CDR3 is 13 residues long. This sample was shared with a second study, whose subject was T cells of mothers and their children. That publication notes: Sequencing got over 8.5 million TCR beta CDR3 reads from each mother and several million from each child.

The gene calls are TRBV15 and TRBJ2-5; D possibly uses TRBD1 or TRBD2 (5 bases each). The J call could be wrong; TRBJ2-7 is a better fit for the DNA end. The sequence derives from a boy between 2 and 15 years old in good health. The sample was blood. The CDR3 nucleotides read TGTGCCACCAGCAGAGGTGGGGGTATCGAGCAGTACTTC. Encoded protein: CATSRGGGIEQYF.